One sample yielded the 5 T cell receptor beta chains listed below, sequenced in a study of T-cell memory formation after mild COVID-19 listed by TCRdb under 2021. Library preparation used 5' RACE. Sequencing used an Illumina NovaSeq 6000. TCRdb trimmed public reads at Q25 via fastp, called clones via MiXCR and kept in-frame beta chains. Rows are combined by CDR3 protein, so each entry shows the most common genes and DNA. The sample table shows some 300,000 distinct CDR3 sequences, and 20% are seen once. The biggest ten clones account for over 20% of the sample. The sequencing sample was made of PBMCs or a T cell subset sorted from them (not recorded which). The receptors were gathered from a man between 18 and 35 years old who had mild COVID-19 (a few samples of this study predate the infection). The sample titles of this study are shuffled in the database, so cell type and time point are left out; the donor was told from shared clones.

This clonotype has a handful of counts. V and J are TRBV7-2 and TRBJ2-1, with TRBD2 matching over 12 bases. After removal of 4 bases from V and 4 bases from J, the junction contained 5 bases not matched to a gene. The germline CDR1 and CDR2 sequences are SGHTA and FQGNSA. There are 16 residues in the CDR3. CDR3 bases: TGTGCCAGCAGCTCCAGACTAGCGGGGGAGTACAATGAGCAGTTCTTC. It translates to CASSSRLAGEYNEQFF.

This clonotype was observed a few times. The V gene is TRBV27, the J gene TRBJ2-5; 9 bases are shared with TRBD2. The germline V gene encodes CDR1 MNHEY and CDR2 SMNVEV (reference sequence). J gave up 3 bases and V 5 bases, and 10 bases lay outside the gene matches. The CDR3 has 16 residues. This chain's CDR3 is CASSPLAVAGEETQYF. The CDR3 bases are TGTGCCAGCAGTCCCCTGGCGGTAGCGGGGGAAGAGACCCAGTACTTC.

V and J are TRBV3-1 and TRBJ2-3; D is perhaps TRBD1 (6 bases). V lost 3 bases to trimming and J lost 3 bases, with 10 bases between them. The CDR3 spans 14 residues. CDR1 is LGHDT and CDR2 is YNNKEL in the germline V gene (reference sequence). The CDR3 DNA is TGTGCCAGCAGCCACAGGGGCCAGACAGATACGCAGTATTTT. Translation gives CASSHRGQTDTQYF.

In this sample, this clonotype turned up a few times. CDR3 sequence (DNA): TGTGCCAGCAGTACCGGGACCAACACTGAAGCTTTCTTT. Residues: CASSTGTNTEAFF. This chain uses TRBV6-5 with TRBJ1-1; tentative D call: TRBD1 (5 bases). There are 13 residues in the CDR3. The germline V and J ends were trimmed by 5 bases and 2 bases, with 9 bases remaining between them. CDR1 and CDR2 (germline): MNHEY, SVGAGI.

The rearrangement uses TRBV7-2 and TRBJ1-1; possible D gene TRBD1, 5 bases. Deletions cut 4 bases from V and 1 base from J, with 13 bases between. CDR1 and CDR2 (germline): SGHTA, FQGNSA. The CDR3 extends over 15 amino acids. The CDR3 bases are TGTGCCAGCAGCTCCTTCGGGGGGAAGAACACTGAAGCTTTCTTT. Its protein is CASSSFGGKNTEAFF.